This entry lists 15 T cell receptor beta chains sequenced from one sample in a study of cytomegalovirus exposure and HLA in healthy donors. PCR amplification relied on 60 Vbeta primers (plus 13 Jbeta primers). Data came from immunoSEQ multiplex PCR; TCRdb stores just in-frame clones and leaves some out. The profile shows some 96,000 clones, roughly 78% of them singletons. Sample: PBMCs. The receptor set was obtained from an older woman in good health and CMV-seronegative.

The chain has TRBV9 and TRBJ2-7; TRBD1 matches at 8 bases. CDR1 is SGDLS, CDR2 YYNGEE, per germline. CDR3 length: 15 residues. The V segment lost 1 base and the J segment 2 bases; nucleotides outside the gene matches: 5. The CDR3 nucleotides are TGTGCCAGCAGCGTATCAGGGGGCTTTACCTACGAGCAGTACTTC. This sequence encodes CASSVSGGFTYEQYF.

This sequence joins TRBV4-3 and TRBJ2-7; 12 positions match TRBD2. With V trimmed by 0 bases and J by 4 bases, 13 bases remained unmatched. The CDR3 has 19 amino acids. CDR1 is LGHNA, CDR2 YSLEER, per germline. CDR3 sequence: CASSQDLGRLAGGMYEQYF. DNA for the CDR3: TGCGCCAGCAGCCAAGATCTGGGGAGGCTAGCGGGGGGGATGTACGAGCAGTACTTC.

This rearrangement joins TRBV25-1 to TRBJ1-5; TRBD1 aligns across 10 bases. The length of the CDR3 is 14 residues. V trimming: 7 bases; J trimming: 1 base; junction bases outside the gene matches: 1. The germline V gene has CDR1 MGHDK and CDR2 SYGVNS. CDR3: CASKGQGSNQPQHF. The CDR3 DNA reads TGTGCCAGCAAGGGACAGGGGAGCAATCAGCCCCAGCATTTT.

The V gene is TRBV10-3, the J gene TRBJ2-7; 11 positions match TRBD1. V dropped 6 bases and J dropped 5; count of bases not matched to a gene: 6. Germline CDR1 is ENHRY and CDR2 is SYGVKD. There are 14 residues in the CDR3. In nucleotides, the CDR3 is TGTGCCATCAGGGGGACAGGGGGAGTCGACGAGCAGTACTTC. Translated, it gives CAIRGTGGVDEQYF.

V and J are TRBV7-2 and TRBJ1-5; possibly TRBD1 for D (5 bases). Germline lookup yields CDR1 SGHTA and CDR2 FQGNSA. CDR3 length: 16 amino acids. Deletions cut 7 bases from V and 3 bases from J, with 19 bases between. As DNA, the CDR3 is TGTGCCAGCACCCAAGCGGGGGTTCCCCCCAATCAGCCCCAGCATTTT. It encodes CASTQAGVPPNQPQHF.

The CDR3 here is CASSSAGTDQPQHF. The CDR3 DNA reads as TGTGCCAGCAGCTCGGCCGGGACAGACCAGCCCCAGCATTTT. The chain recombines TRBV5-5 with TRBJ1-5; TRBD1 matches 7 bases. The CDR3 loop spans 14 amino acids. Per the germline V gene, CDR1 is SGHKS and CDR2 is YYEKEE (reference sequence). The V gene end was trimmed by 3 bases and the J gene end by 7 bases; junction bases not matched to a gene: 7.

The genes are TRBV4-1 and TRBJ2-5; 8 nucleotides align to TRBD1. Germline-derived CDR1 and CDR2 are MGHRA and YSYEKL. V lost 4 bases, J lost 7 bases, and 11 bases stayed unmatched. The CDR3 runs to 15 residues. CDR3 in DNA: TGCGCCAGCAGCCCATACCGGGGAGGACAGGGGACCCAGTACTTC. It is translated as CASSPYRGGQGTQYF.

This clone was detected once. V is TRBV9 and J is TRBJ1-2, with 8 bases fitting TRBD1. The CDR3 sequence is 19 residues long. Per the germline V gene, CDR1 is SGDLS and CDR2 is YYNGEE. Trimming took 3 bases from V and 6 from J; bases not matched to a gene: 22. Here the CDR3 reads CASSAGLQGAGWKRNGYTF. Written as DNA, the CDR3 is TGTGCCAGCAGCGCCGGACTTCAGGGGGCCGGGTGGAAGAGAAATGGCTACACCTTC.

This clone was detected a few times. V gene TRBV7-9 combines with J gene TRBJ2-5; the D is unclear. CDR3 length: 15 residues. The V end was cut by 7 bases, the J end by 5 bases, with 20 bases between. From germline, CDR1 is SEHNR and CDR2 FQNEAQ (reference sequence). This CDR3 is CASTNPARVEETQYF. The CDR3 DNA reads TGTGCCAGCACCAATCCCGCCCGGGTCGAGGAGACCCAGTACTTC.

This sequence joins TRBV9 and TRBJ1-1; 9 nucleotides match TRBD1. Trimming removed 1 base from V and 5 bases from J; junction bases left unmatched: 9. The CDR3 is 16 residues long. Per germline, CDR1 SGDLS and CDR2 YYNGEE. The chain's CDR3 is CASSVTPDRGGTEAFF. CDR3 sequence (DNA): TGTGCCAGCAGCGTAACTCCGGACAGGGGAGGGACTGAAGCTTTCTTT.

This chain links TRBV4-3 with TRBJ1-4; 8 bases are shared with TRBD1. CDR3 length equals 15 residues. With V trimmed by 6 bases and J by 6 bases, 9 bases remained unmatched. CDR1 is LGHNA and CDR2 is YSLEER in the germline V gene. The CDR3 loop is CASRPQGARDEKLFF. The CDR3 nucleotides read TGCGCCAGCAGGCCTCAGGGGGCGCGGGATGAAAAACTGTTTTTT.

The chain links TRBV5-6 to TRBJ2-2, with a weak D call TRBD2 (6 bases). This CDR3 spans 14 amino acids. Germline CDR1 is SGHDT and CDR2 is YYEEEE. Trimming pared 4 bases from V and 0 bases from J, leaving 7 bases between. This CDR3 reads CASSRGTNTGELFF. CDR3 bases: TGTGCCAGCAGCCGGGGGACGAACACCGGGGAGCTGTTTTTT.

This chain uses TRBV7-8 with TRBJ1-1; weak D call: TRBD1 (6 bases). V dropped 0 bases and J dropped 1 base, with 18 bases sitting between them. Germline CDR1 reads SGHVS; CDR2 reads FQNEAQ. The CDR3 has 18 amino acids. CDR3 amino acids: CASSLAGTLRGRNTEAFF. CDR3 in DNA: TGTGCCAGCAGCTTAGCTGGTACCCTGAGGGGGAGGAACACTGAAGCTTTCTTT.

The chain uses TRBV30 and TRBJ2-3, with D maybe TRBD2 (5 bases). CDR3 length: 15 residues. The V end lost 0 bases, the J end lost 0 bases, and 10 bases lay between the germline ends. The germline CDR1 and CDR2 sequences are GTSNPN and SVGIG (reference sequence). The CDR3 region has the DNA TGTGCCTGGAGTGTCGCCAGCGGAAGCACAGATACGCAGTATTTT. This translates into CAWSVASGSTDTQYF.

The rearrangement links TRBV6-5 to TRBJ2-7, with 12 bases matching TRBD2. The germline V gene encodes CDR1 MNHEY and CDR2 SVGAGI. This CDR3 has 14 residues. J gave up 6 bases and V 0 bases, and 0 bases lay outside the gene matches. The CDR3 DNA reads TGTGCCAGCAGTTACTCGACTAGCGGGGGCGAGCAGTACTTC. Translated, it gives CASSYSTSGGEQYF.